The source of this T cell receptor (beta chain) is a study of T cells in Graves' hyperthyroidism and ophthalmopathy. The study's findings and limits: A 13 V-J signature model discriminated ophthalmopathy versus stable hyperthyroidism. Blood also contained most expanded thyroid clonotypes above 0.001.

Of note for this clonotype: The antigen remains undetermined.

The germline CDR1 and CDR2 sequences are DFQATT and SNEGSKA (reference sequence). The CDR3 has 14 residues. Researchers amplified the TCR beta CDR3 regions from RNA transcripts. HTBI primers drove first-round RT-PCR of the TCR CDR3. TCRdb used MiXCR to reprocess the multiplex PCR reads, holding one entry per CDR3 protein. The data contain more than 550,000 distinct CDR3 sequences, nearly 45% of them singletons. It was uncontrolled infection, other autoimmune disease, pregnancy or lactation that excluded patients. Diagnostic assessment was based on clinical symptoms, serum thyroxine and TRAb, thyroid ultrasound and orbital computed tomography.

The sample consisted of peripheral blood or thyroid tissue (not recorded which). This TCR came from an adult man with Graves' disease, either hyperthyroidism or ophthalmopathy (not recorded which). The chain recombines TRBV20-1 with TRBJ2-7, with 7 bases lining up with TRBD1. The end of the DNA is better explained by TRBJ2-1, so the J call may be wrong. In DNA form, the CDR3 reads TGCAGTGCTATGAGAGGGACAGCGTACAATGAGCAGTTCTTC. Its protein is CSAMRGTAYNEQFF.